The clone carrying this TCR beta chain was detected a few times. Peripheral blood samples and lesional scalp punch biopsies were obtained from alopecia areata patients. CDR3 size: 12 residues. Per the germline V gene, CDR1 is SQVTM and CDR2 is ANQGSEA. The entry originates in a study of CD8+ T cells in alopecia areata. cDNA prepared by RNA extraction and subsequent reverse transcription served as the template for sequencing. TCRdb keeps only in-frame clones here, not all; method: immunoSEQ multiplex PCR. The profile shows under 30,000 clones, around half of them singletons. The source of this sequence is a human donor with alopecia areata. The chain uses TRBV29-1 and TRBJ2-1; D unresolved. The sequencing input was NKG2D-high CD8+ T cells sorted from blood. The CDR3 loop reads CITKSGYNEQFF. In nucleotides, the CDR3 is TGCATCACCAAAAGTGGTTACAATGAGCAGTTCTTC.